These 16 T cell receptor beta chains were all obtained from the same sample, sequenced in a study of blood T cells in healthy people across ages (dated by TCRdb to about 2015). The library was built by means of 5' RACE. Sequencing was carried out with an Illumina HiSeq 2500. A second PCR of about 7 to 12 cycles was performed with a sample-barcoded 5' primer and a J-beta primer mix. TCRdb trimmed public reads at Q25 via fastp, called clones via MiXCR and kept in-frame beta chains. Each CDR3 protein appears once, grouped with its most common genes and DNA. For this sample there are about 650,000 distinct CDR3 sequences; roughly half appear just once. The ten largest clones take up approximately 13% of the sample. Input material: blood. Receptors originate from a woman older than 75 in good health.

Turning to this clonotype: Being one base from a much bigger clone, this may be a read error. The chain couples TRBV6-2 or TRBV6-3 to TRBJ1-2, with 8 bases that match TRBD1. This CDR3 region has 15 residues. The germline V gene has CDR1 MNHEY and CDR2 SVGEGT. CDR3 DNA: TGTGCCGGCAGTCCCGGGACAGGCGGAAACTATGGCTACACCTTC. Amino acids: CAGSPGTGGNYGYTF.

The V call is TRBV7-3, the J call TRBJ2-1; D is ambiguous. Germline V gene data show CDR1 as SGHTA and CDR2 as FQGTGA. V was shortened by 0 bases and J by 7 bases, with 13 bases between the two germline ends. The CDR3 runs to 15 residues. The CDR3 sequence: CASSLTLTSANEQFF. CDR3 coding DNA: TGTGCCAGCAGCTTAACTCTAACCTCTGCAAATGAGCAGTTCTTC.

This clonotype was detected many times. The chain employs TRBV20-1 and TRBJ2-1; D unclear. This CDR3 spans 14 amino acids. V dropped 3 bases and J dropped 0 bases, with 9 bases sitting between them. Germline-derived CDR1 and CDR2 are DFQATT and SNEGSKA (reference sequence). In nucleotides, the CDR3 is TGCAGTGCTAGCCCCTCGAGCTCCTACAATGAGCAGTTCTTC. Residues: CSASPSSSYNEQFF.

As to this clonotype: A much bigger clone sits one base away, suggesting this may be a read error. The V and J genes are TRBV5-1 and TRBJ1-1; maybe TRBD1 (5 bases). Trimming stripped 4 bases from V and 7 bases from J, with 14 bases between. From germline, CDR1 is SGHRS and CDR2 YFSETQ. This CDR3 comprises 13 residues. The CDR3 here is CASSIGTDVEAFF. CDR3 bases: TGCGCCAGCAGCATCGGGACGGACGTTGAAGCTTTCTTT.

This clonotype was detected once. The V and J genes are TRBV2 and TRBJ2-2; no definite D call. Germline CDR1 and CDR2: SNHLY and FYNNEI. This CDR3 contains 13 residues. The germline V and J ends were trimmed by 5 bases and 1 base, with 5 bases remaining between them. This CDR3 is CASSSMNTGELFF. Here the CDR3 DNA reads TGTGCCAGCAGTTCCATGAACACCGGGGAGCTGTTTTTT. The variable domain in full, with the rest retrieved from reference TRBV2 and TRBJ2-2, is EPEVTQTPSHQVTQMGQEVILRCVPISNHLYFYWYRQILGQKVEFLVSFYNNEISEKSEIFDDQFSVERPDGSNFTLKIRSTKLEDSAMYFCASSSMNTGELFFGEGSRLTVL.

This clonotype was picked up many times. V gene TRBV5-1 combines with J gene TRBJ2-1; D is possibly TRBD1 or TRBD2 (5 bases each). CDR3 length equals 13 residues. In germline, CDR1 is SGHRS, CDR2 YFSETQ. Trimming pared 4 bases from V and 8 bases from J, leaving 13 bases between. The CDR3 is CASSRGPYDEQFF. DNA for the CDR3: TGCGCCAGCAGCCGGGGACCATACGATGAGCAGTTCTTC. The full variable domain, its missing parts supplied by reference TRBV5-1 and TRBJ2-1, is KAGVTQTPRYLIKTRGQQVTLSCSPISGHRSVSWYQQTPGQGLQFLFEYFSETQRNKGNFPGRFSGRQFSNSRSEMNVSTLELGDSALYLCASSRGPYDEQFFGPGTRLTVL.

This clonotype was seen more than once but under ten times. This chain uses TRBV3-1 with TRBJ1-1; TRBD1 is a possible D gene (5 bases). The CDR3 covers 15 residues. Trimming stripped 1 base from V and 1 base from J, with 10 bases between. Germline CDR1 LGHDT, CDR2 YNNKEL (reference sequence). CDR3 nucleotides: TGTGCCAGCAGCCAAGCGTGGGGGGGGAACACTGAAGCTTTCTTT. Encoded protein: CASSQAWGGNTEAFF.

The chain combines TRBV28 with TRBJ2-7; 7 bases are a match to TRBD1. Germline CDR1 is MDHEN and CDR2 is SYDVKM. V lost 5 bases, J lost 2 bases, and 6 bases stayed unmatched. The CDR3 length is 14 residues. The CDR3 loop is CASSASGTAYEQYF. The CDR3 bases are TGTGCCAGCAGTGCTTCCGGGACAGCCTACGAGCAGTACTTC.

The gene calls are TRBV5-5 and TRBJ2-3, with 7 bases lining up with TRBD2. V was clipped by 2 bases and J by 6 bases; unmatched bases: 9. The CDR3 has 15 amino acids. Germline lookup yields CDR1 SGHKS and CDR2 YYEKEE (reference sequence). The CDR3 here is CASSLRRELTDTQYF. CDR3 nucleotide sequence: TGTGCCAGCAGCTTACGGCGGGAGCTTACCGATACGCAGTATTTT.

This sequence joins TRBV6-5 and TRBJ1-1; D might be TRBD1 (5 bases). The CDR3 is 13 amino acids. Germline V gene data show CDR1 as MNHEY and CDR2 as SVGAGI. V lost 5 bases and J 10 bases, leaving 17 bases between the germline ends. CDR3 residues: CASSTDTGWAAFF. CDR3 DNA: TGTGCCAGCAGTACCGACACAGGATGGGCAGCTTTCTTT.

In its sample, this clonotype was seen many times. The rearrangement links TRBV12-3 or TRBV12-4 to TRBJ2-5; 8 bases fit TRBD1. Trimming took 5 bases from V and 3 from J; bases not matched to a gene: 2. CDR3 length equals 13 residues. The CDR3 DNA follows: TGTGCCAGCAGTGGACAGGGCAAAGAGACCCAGTACTTC. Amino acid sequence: CASSGQGKETQYF.

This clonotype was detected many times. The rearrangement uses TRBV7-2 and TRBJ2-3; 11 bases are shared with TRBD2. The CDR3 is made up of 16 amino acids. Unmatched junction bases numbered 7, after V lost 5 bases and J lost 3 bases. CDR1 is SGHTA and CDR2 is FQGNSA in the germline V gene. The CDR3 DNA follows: TGTGCCAGCAGCCTACTCCCTAGCGGGGGGACAGATACGCAGTATTTT. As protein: CASSLLPSGGTDTQYF.

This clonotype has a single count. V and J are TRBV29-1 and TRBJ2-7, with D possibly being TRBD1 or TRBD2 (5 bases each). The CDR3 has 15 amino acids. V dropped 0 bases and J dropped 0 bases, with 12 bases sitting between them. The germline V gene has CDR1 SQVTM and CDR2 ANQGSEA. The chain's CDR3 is CSVEDLGDGSYEQYF. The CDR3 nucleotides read TGCAGCGTTGAAGATCTAGGGGACGGCTCCTACGAGCAGTACTTC.

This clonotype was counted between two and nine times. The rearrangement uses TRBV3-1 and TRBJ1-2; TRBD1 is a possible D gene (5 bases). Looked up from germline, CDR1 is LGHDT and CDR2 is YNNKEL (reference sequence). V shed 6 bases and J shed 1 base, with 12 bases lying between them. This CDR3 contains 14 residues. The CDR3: CASRAQALNYGYTF. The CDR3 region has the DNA TGTGCCAGCAGAGCACAGGCCCTTAACTATGGCTACACCTTC.

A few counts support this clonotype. Here the CDR3 reads CSARDRLAGWNEQFF. The CDR3 bases are TGCAGTGCTAGAGATCGGCTAGCGGGGTGGAATGAGCAGTTCTTC. The chain uses TRBV20-1 and TRBJ2-1; 9 nucleotides line up with TRBD2. Trimming at V came to 0 bases and at J to 7 bases, leaving 7 bases not matched to a gene. The CDR3 totals 15 residues. From germline, CDR1 is DFQATT and CDR2 SNEGSKA (reference sequence).

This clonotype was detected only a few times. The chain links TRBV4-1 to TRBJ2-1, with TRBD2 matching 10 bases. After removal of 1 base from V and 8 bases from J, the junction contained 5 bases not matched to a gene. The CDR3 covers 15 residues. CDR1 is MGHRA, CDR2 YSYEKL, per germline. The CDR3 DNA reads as TGCGCCAGCAGCCAAGTTCCTAGCGGGAGCGATGAGCAGTTCTTC. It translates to CASSQVPSGSDEQFF.